This record covers a single TCR beta chain. The antigen is not known. The data belong to a study of T cells in Graves' hyperthyroidism and ophthalmopathy. Study in general: Blood from the periphery was taken at initial diagnosis, before any treatment. Study findings and constraints: Within blood appeared most thyroid clonotypes that had expanded above 0.001. Ophthalmopathy got predicted by the model a median about 6.7 months before its onset.

Using RNA transcripts as the source, TCR beta CDR3 regions were amplified. The HTBI primer set served for first-round RT-PCR of the TCR CDR3. MiXCR, run by TCRdb on the multiplex PCR reads, gives a single entry per CDR3 protein. The data contain hundreds of thousands of distinct CDR3 sequences, around 14% of them seen just once; the ten biggest clones take up more than 5%. This CDR3 is built from 14 residues. V was cut by 7 bases and J by 5 bases, with 18 bases left in between. Germline CDR1 is MNHEY and CDR2 is SVGEGT. Source material for PBMCs was more than 7.5 ml fresh peripheral blood. The chain carries TRBV6-2 or TRBV6-3 and TRBJ2-7; a weak D match, TRBD1 (6 bases). The specimen sequenced was blood. The clonotype comes from a woman aged 25-40 years with Graves' hyperthyroidism that later progressed to Graves' ophthalmopathy. Here the CDR3 reads CASTEPDRFDEQYF. The CDR3 DNA follows: TGTGCCAGCACCGAACCTGACAGGTTCGACGAGCAGTACTTC.